This TCR beta chain was captured by sequencing in a study of radiotherapy plus CTLA-4 blockade in lung cancer (dated by TCRdb to 2017 to 2018). At the level of the whole study: Objective responses occurred in around 19% of enrolled patients, and less than 35% achieved disease control.

General findings and caveats noted by the study authors: The strongest predictors of response, as reported, were early dynamic changes in blood T cell clones along with a rise in serum interferon-beta after radiation. After treatment with radiotherapy and ipilimumab, TCR clones that originated in tumors expanded in peripheral blood.

About this clone: No cognate antigen has been identified for it. Base qualities are missing; no much larger clone stands one base away.

The study evaluated CTLA-4 blockade (ipilimumab) given together with focal radiation therapy in patients who had chemo-refractory metastatic non-small-cell lung cancer. CDR1 and CDR2 were assigned from the germline V gene as SGHAT and FQNNGV. From the cysteine through the phenylalanine, the CDR3 covers 18 amino acids. Kept here is only the CDR3 DNA, which spans 54 bases and is read in frame from base 1. The library was generated by the immunoSEQ multiplex PCR assay. Imported from immuneACCESS, the table was reduced by TCRdb to in-frame sequences with V and J called. These copies leave out some clones; in studies compared against another copy, an unresolved V gene accounts for under half, and the cause of the remainder is not known. A total of approximately 60,000 clones appear in this sample, about 80% of them only once. The ten largest clones add up to about 6.1% of the sample.

The chain links TRBV11-2 with TRBJ2-5; TRBD2 agrees with 11 junctional bases. The J call may be in error: the DNA end matches TRBJ2-7 better. This TCR came from a human donor with non-small cell lung cancer whose response to radiotherapy plus ipilimumab could not be evaluated. The starting material was peripheral blood, obtained from a patient treated with radiotherapy plus ipilimumab. The DNA is TGTGCCAGCAGCTTAGATGCTAGCGGGAGGCCCCGCTCCTACGAGCAGTACTTC. Protein translation: CASSLDASGRPRSYEQYF.